A selection of T cell receptor beta chains follows, all from one sample in a study of blood T cell repertoires in COVID-19. Sequenced by immunoSEQ multiplex PCR; TCRdb stores in-frame clones only, minus some. The data show 290,000 or so clones, roughly nine tenths seen once. The sample was peripheral blood. These receptors all come from a man aged 18 to 35 with active or convalescent COVID-19. CDR3s include the opening cysteine and the closing phenylalanine or tryptophan. Fields, in order: V gene, CDR3 protein.

V: TRBV4-1
CDR3: CASSQVAGGHYEQYF

V: TRBV6-5
CDR3: CASSYSGGTEAFF

V: TRBV5-1
CDR3: CASALAGSHEQYF

V: TRBV5-1
CDR3: CASSLDRGDTGELFF

V: TRBV27
CDR3: CASSEPGTGLEKLFF

V: TRBV7-9
CDR3: CASSLTHVTSGRVTGELFF

V: TRBV2
CDR3: CASSEYVGQLDTQYF

V: TRBV27
CDR3: CASSLSGLHEQYF

V: TRBV9
CDR3: CASSFGLAGAGELFF

V: TRBV4-1
CDR3: CASSPRWGSSTNEKLFF

V: TRBV14
CDR3: CASSQALTGRYNEQFF

V: TRBV19
CDR3: CASKRNTEAFF

V: TRBV5-4
CDR3: CASSRAGIRDYNEQFF

V: TRBV7-3
CDR3: CASSSTGGQGNNEQFF

V: TRBV5-1
CDR3: CASSPSPSGNTIYF

V: TRBV24-1
CDR3: CATSDLAGISNEQFF

V: TRBV27
CDR3: CASGYLSGTNSYEQYF